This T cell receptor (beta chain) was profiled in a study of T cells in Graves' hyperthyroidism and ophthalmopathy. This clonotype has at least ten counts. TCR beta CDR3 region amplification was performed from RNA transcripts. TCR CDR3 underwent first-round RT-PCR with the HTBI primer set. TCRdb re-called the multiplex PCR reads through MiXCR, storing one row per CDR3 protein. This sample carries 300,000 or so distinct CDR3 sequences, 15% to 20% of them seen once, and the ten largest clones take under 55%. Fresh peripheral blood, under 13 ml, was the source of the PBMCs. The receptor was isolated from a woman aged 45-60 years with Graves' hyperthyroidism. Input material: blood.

CDR3 coding DNA: TGCAGTGCTAACAGGGGGCTCACAGATACGCAGTATTTT. Its protein is CSANRGLTDTQYF. The chain has TRBV20-1 and TRBJ2-3; the match to TRBD1 covers 9 bases. With 4 bases clipped from V and 2 bases from J, the junction kept 1 base outside the gene matches. Germline V lookup: CDR1 DFQATT, CDR2 SNEGSKA (reference sequence). The CDR3 sequence is 13 residues long.